Each of the 5 T cell receptor beta chains below was sequenced from the same sample in a study of T cells in Graves' hyperthyroidism and ophthalmopathy. RNA transcripts were the template for amplifying TCR beta CDR3 regions. The HTBI primer set drove a first-round RT-PCR of the TCR CDR3. A single record per CDR3 protein comes from TCRdb applying MiXCR to the multiplex PCR reads. In the table there are 200,000 to 300,000 distinct CDR3 sequences, around 15% of which are singletons. Input material: blood. The source is a young woman with Graves' ophthalmopathy.

This clonotype was seen repeatedly, ten times or more. The rearrangement uses TRBV5-1 and TRBJ2-1; D is tentatively TRBD1 or TRBD2 (5 bases each). Trimming left V 2 bases short and J 3 bases short, with 12 bases between. CDR3 size: 15 residues. Germline CDR1 and CDR2: SGHRS and YFSETQ. CDR3 amino acids: CASSFTGRNYNEQFF. In DNA, the CDR3 is TGCGCCAGCAGCTTCACGGGACGGAACTACAATGAGCAGTTCTTC.

The table lists this clonotype with many counts. The chain employs TRBV6-2 or TRBV6-3 and TRBJ2-2; no firm D call. This CDR3 contains 14 residues. CDR1 is MNHEY, CDR2 SVGEGT, per germline. The V gene lost 2 bases and the J gene lost 11 bases, with 15 bases spanning the gap. In DNA, the CDR3 is TGTGCCAGCAGTTACCAAATCTACCTGCCCGAGCTGTTTTTT. Its protein product is CASSYQIYLPELFF.

This clonotype was found many times. The chain carries TRBV19 and TRBJ2-3; a possible D gene is TRBD2 (6 bases). Germline V CDR1 and CDR2: LNHDA, SQIVND (reference sequence). CDR3 length: 14 residues. Trimming took 5 bases from V and 4 from J, leaving 13 bases between them. In nucleotides, the CDR3 is TGTGCCAGTAGTCAACGACTAGTTTCAGATACGCAGTATTTT. This gives the protein CASSQRLVSDTQYF.

This clonotype was seen ten or more times. This chain uses TRBV30 with TRBJ1-1, with D unresolved. The CDR3 is 11 residues long. V was clipped by 3 bases and J by 2 bases, with 4 bases between them. Germline loops: CDR1 GTSNPN, CDR2 SVGIG (reference sequence). CDR3 sequence: CAWRDNTEAFF. As DNA, the CDR3 is TGTGCCTGGAGGGACAACACTGAAGCTTTCTTT.

This chain links TRBV18 with TRBJ1-4, with 10 positions matching TRBD1. V was clipped by 0 bases and J by 12 bases; unmatched bases: 7. Germline-derived CDR1 and CDR2 are KGHSH and LQKENI. The CDR3 sequence is 15 residues long. The CDR3 nucleotides are TGTGCCAGCTCACCACCGGGACAGGGGTGGTTAGAACTGTTTTTT. Protein: CASSPPGQGWLELFF.